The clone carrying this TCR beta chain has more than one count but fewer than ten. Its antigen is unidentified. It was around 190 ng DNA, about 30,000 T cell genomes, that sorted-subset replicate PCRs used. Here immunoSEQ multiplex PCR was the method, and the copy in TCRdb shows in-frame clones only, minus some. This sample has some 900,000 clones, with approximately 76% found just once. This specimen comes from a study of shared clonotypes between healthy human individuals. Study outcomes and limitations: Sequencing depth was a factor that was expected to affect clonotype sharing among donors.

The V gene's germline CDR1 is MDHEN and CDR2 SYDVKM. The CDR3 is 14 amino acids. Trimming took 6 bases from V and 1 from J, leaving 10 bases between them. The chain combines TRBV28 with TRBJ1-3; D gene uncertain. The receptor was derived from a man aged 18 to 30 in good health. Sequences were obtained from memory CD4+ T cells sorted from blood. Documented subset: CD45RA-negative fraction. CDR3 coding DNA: TGTGCCAGCAGCCGGCGGACGTCTGGAAACACCATATATTTT. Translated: CASSRRTSGNTIYF.